This T cell receptor (beta chain) stems from a study of CD8+ T cells in alopecia areata. This clone was found a few times. Its antigen is currently unknown. Extracted RNA was reverse transcribed into cDNA, the sequencing template. Produced via immunoSEQ multiplex PCR; TCRdb's table is partial and in-frame only. This table has approximately 82,000 clones, about 51% appearing once. The ends were cut back, 1 base at V and 0 bases at J, with 16 bases in the middle. The germline gives CDR1 GTSNPN, CDR2 SVGIG (reference sequence). The CDR3 has 17 residues. Overall study results and limits: Mice showed clearer TCR sharing than patients did, a gap that was possibly HLA-related. Higher clonality than in normal scalp was seen in lesional scalp, especially alopecia totalis/universalis. Normal skin's resident alphabeta T cells are also sequenced in scalp samples.

Alopecia areata patients gave lesional scalp punch biopsies and peripheral blood samples. The sample taken for sequencing was NKG2D-high CD8+ T cells sorted from blood. The sequence was obtained from a human donor with alopecia areata. V is TRBV30 and J is TRBJ2-1; TRBD2 is a possible D gene (6 bases). CDR3 in amino acids: CAWSALGSGRSYNEQFF. CDR3 DNA sequence: TGTGCCTGGAGTGCCCTGGGTAGCGGACGCTCCTACAATGAGCAGTTCTTC. Drawing the rest from reference TRBV30 and TRBJ2-1, the complete variable domain is SQTIHQWPATLVQPVGSPLSLECTVEGTSNPNLYWYRQAAGRGLQLLFYSVGIGQISSEVPQNLSASRPQDRQFILSSKKLLLSDSGFYLCAWSALGSGRSYNEQFFGPGTRLTVL.